One sample yielded the 18 T cell receptor beta chains listed below, sequenced in a study of tumor and adjacent non-tumor tissue in lung cancer. Three rounds of nested PCR, following a modified ARM-PCR protocol, produced the TCRbeta library. TCRdb processed the multiplex PCR reads anew with MiXCR; each CDR3 protein has one entry. This sample has 70,000 or so distinct CDR3 sequences, with almost 60% found just once. This sample's RNA came from whole unsorted tissue. Specimen: lung tumor tissue. Receptors were obtained from a man aged 50 or older with non-small cell lung cancer.

This clonotype was seen many times. The V call is TRBV28, the J call TRBJ1-2; D remains unclear. CDR1 and CDR2 (germline): MDHEN, SYDVKM. With 3 bases removed from V and 8 bases from J, the gap between germline ends came to 16 bases. The CDR3 sequence is 14 residues long. For the CDR3, the DNA is TGTGCCAGCAGTTTCCTTCGACGGAGCTCGGGCTACACCTTC. This translates into CASSFLRRSSGYTF.

Only a few counts were recorded for this clonotype. Mismatch with germline at one junction end may stem from a read error. The CDR3 bases are TGTGCCAGCAGTTTCGGACGGAATCCATCCTACAAGCAGTACTTC. It codes for CASSFGRNPSYKQYF. V and J are TRBV28 and TRBJ2-7; D gene unclear. From germline, CDR1 is MDHEN and CDR2 SYDVKM. This CDR3 is 15 amino acids long.

As regards this clonotype: The missing conserved phenylalanine or tryptophan at the end of this CDR3 makes a read error likely. The rearrangement uses TRBV4-2 and TRBJ2-1; 10 bases match TRBD1. Germline assignment: CDR1 LGHNA and CDR2 YNFKEQ. CDR3 length: 18 amino acids. CDR3 DNA sequence: TGTGCCAACAGCCCGGGACAGGGGTCCTCGGGCTCTAAGGATGAGCAGTTCTCC. Translating it yields CANSPGQGSSGSKDEQFS.

This clonotype has just a few counts. A much larger clone differs from this one at a single base, so this may be a read error. This chain joins TRBV29-1 and TRBJ2-7; D may correspond to TRBD1 or TRBD2 (5 bases each). The CDR3 sequence is 14 residues long. The V gene's germline CDR1 is SQVTM and CDR2 ANQGSEA. Trimming took off 1 base at V and 3 bases at J, with 13 bases between the two ends. The CDR3 reads CSVEARDGFYEQYF. As DNA, the CDR3 is TGCAGCGTTGAAGCACGGGACGGTTTCTACGAGCAGTACTTC.

The chain recombines TRBV6-8 with TRBJ2-1; 9 bases match TRBD1. The trim removed 6 bases at V and 4 bases at J, leaving 10 bases unmatched. CDR1 is MNHGY and CDR2 is SAAAGT in the germline V gene. The CDR3 sequence is 16 residues long. CDR3 sequence (DNA): TGTGCCAGCAGAATCCGCCAGGACAGGGGTTACAATGAGCAGTTCTTC. Translation gives CASRIRQDRGYNEQFF.

Concerning this clonotype: An end of the junction does not agree with germline; a read error may underlie this. The J gene is TRBJ2-5, the V gene TRBV6-1, with D tentatively TRBD2 (5 bases). The germline gives CDR1 MNHNS, CDR2 SASEGT. There are 16 residues in the CDR3. The CDR3 sequence: CASSGGEAGRQEAQYF. The CDR3 bases are TGTGCCAGCAGTGGGGGAGAGGCGGGCCGACAAGAGGCCCAGTACTTC.

Turning to this clonotype: The junction differs from germline at one of its ends, possibly a read error. Written as DNA, the CDR3 is TGTGCCAGCAGCTTAGGAATCGGGATTGAGAAGTTCTTC. Amino acid sequence: CASSLGIGIEKFF. V is TRBV11-3 and J is TRBJ2-1; possible D gene TRBD2, 5 bases. Germline lookup yields CDR1 SGHNT and CDR2 YENEEA. This CDR3 has 13 residues.

As for this clonotype: A read error is possible here, since a much larger clone lies one base away. V gene TRBV5-5 combines with J gene TRBJ2-2; possible D gene TRBD2, 5 bases. CDR1 SGHKS and CDR2 YYEKEE come from the germline V gene (reference sequence). V dropped 5 bases and J dropped 5 bases, with 13 bases sitting between them. The CDR3 spans 14 residues. As DNA, the CDR3 is TGTGCCAGCAGTTTTCTTAGCGAGACCGGGGAGCTGTTTTTT. This gives the protein CASSFLSETGELFF.

This clonotype was recorded a few times. The conserved phenylalanine or tryptophan is not found at the CDR3 terminus, so this likely reflects a read error. The chain recombines TRBV11-1 with TRBJ2-7; no clear D gene. Trimming took off 2 bases at V and 3 bases at J, with 11 bases between the two ends. This CDR3 is 14 amino acids long. Per germline, CDR1 SGHAT and CDR2 FQDESV (reference sequence). This CDR3 is CASSLSQGFYEQYL. The CDR3 DNA sequence: TGTGCCAGCAGCTTATCGCAAGGGTTCTACGAGCAGTACCTC.

On this clonotype itself: At one of its ends the junction is not consistent with the germline gene, which may arise from a read error. The chain is built from TRBV7-8 and TRBJ1-5; the D gene is possibly TRBD1 (6 bases). Germline loops: CDR1 SGHVS, CDR2 FQNEAQ. This CDR3 contains 15 residues. CDR3 bases: TGTGCCAACAGCTTACAGGGTGTAAGCAATCAGCCCCAGCATTTT. Amino acid sequence: CANSLQGVSNQPQHF. The entire variable domain, with the rest obtained from reference TRBV7-8 and TRBJ1-5, is as follows: GAGVSQSPRYKVAKRGQDVALRCDPISGHVSLFWYQQALGQGPEFLTYFQNEAQLDKSGLPSDRFFAERPEGSVSTLKIQRTQQEDSAVYLCANSLQGVSNQPQHFGDGTRLSIL.

About this clonotype itself: A read error may account for a junction end that differs from germline. The chain links TRBV7-9 to TRBJ2-7; D may be TRBD1 (6 bases). Germline V gene data show CDR1 as SEHNR and CDR2 as FQNEAQ (reference sequence). The CDR3 spans 14 residues. CDR3 protein: CANSPNKQGYEQYF. DNA of the CDR3: TGTGCCAACAGCCCCAACAAACAGGGTTACGAGCAGTACTTC.

Ten or more counts support this clonotype. The chain couples TRBV6-1 to TRBJ1-2; the match to TRBD1 covers 9 bases. The V segment lost 11 bases and the J segment 3 bases; nucleotides outside the gene matches: 13. The CDR3 is made up of 15 amino acids. In germline, CDR1 is MNHNS, CDR2 SASEGT. CDR3: CAGGKRTGAHYGYTF. Here the CDR3 DNA reads TGTGCCGGCGGGAAGAGGACAGGGGCTCACTATGGCTACACCTTC.

This clonotype has only a few counts. The chain uses TRBV28 and TRBJ2-5, with 8 bases fitting TRBD1. The V segment lost 6 bases and the J segment 4 bases; nucleotides outside the gene matches: 10. Germline CDR1 reads MDHEN; CDR2 reads SYDVKM. CDR3 size: 15 residues. Here the CDR3 DNA reads TGTGCCAGCAGCCTGACAGGGGTGGACCCAGAGACCCAGTACTTC. Its protein product is CASSLTGVDPETQYF.

On this clonotype itself: A junction end diverges from the germline sequence, so it may reflect a read error. The chain links TRBV11-2 to TRBJ1-1; weak D call: TRBD1 (6 bases). Germline-derived CDR1 and CDR2 are SGHAT and FQNNGV. The CDR3 sequence is 17 residues long. The CDR3 reads CASSLGPDGRGDTEAFF. The DNA of the CDR3 is TGTGCCAGCAGCTTAGGTCCGGACGGGAGGGGGGACACTGAAGCCTTCTTT.

The gene calls are TRBV28 and TRBJ1-2; 8 bases are a match to TRBD1. CDR3 length: 15 residues. V lost 7 bases, J lost 6 bases, and 13 bases stayed unmatched. Germline loops: CDR1 MDHEN, CDR2 SYDVKM. CDR3 nucleotide sequence: TGTGCCAGCAATTTTCGGCGGACAGGGTGGGATGGCTACACCTTC. Protein: CASNFRRTGWDGYTF.

This clonotype was seen only a few times. V and J are TRBV5-6 and TRBJ1-5; 8 nucleotides align to TRBD1. Trimming at V came to 4 bases and at J to 3 bases, leaving 9 bases not matched to a gene. This CDR3 is built from 16 residues. Germline assignment: CDR1 SGHDT and CDR2 YYEEEE. CDR3 sequence reads: CASSLLTGVLNQPQHF. Written as DNA, the CDR3 is TGTGCCAGCAGCCTCTTGACAGGGGTTCTCAATCAGCCCCAGCATTTT.

The chain recombines TRBV11-3 with TRBJ2-3; TRBD2 agrees at 14 bases. Germline CDR1 SGHNT, CDR2 YENEEA. This CDR3 is 17 amino acids long. V gave up 5 bases and J gave up 11 bases; unmatched junction bases: 15. As DNA, the CDR3 is TGTGCCAGCAGCGAAGGGACTAGCGGGGGATACGCAGATGAGCAGTATTTT. This translates into CASSEGTSGGYADEQYF.

The chain combines TRBV30 with TRBJ2-3, with D possibly TRBD2 on 5 matching bases. V lost 8 bases and J lost 7, with 13 bases in between. Germline V lookup: CDR1 GTSNPN, CDR2 SVGIG (reference sequence). This CDR3 is built from 11 residues. In DNA form, the CDR3 reads TGTGCCCGGACCTCCGGGAATACGCAGTATTTT. It is translated as CARTSGNTQYF.